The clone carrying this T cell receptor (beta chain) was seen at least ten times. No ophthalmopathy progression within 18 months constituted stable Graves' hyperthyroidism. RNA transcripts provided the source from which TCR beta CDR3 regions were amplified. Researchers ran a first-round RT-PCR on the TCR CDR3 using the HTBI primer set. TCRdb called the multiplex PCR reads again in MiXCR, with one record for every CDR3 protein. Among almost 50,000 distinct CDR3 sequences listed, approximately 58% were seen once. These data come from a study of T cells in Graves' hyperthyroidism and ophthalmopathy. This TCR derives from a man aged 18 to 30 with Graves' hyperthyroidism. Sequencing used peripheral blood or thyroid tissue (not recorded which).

CDR3 sequence (DNA): TGTGCCAGCACAACAGGGGTGAATTCACCCCTCCACTTT. It codes for CASTTGVNSPLHF. V gene TRBV18 combines with J gene TRBJ1-6, with 7 bases fitting TRBD1. The V gene end was trimmed by 8 bases and the J gene end by 7 bases; junction bases not matched to a gene: 5. There are 13 residues in the CDR3. The V gene's germline CDR1 is KGHSH and CDR2 LQKENI.